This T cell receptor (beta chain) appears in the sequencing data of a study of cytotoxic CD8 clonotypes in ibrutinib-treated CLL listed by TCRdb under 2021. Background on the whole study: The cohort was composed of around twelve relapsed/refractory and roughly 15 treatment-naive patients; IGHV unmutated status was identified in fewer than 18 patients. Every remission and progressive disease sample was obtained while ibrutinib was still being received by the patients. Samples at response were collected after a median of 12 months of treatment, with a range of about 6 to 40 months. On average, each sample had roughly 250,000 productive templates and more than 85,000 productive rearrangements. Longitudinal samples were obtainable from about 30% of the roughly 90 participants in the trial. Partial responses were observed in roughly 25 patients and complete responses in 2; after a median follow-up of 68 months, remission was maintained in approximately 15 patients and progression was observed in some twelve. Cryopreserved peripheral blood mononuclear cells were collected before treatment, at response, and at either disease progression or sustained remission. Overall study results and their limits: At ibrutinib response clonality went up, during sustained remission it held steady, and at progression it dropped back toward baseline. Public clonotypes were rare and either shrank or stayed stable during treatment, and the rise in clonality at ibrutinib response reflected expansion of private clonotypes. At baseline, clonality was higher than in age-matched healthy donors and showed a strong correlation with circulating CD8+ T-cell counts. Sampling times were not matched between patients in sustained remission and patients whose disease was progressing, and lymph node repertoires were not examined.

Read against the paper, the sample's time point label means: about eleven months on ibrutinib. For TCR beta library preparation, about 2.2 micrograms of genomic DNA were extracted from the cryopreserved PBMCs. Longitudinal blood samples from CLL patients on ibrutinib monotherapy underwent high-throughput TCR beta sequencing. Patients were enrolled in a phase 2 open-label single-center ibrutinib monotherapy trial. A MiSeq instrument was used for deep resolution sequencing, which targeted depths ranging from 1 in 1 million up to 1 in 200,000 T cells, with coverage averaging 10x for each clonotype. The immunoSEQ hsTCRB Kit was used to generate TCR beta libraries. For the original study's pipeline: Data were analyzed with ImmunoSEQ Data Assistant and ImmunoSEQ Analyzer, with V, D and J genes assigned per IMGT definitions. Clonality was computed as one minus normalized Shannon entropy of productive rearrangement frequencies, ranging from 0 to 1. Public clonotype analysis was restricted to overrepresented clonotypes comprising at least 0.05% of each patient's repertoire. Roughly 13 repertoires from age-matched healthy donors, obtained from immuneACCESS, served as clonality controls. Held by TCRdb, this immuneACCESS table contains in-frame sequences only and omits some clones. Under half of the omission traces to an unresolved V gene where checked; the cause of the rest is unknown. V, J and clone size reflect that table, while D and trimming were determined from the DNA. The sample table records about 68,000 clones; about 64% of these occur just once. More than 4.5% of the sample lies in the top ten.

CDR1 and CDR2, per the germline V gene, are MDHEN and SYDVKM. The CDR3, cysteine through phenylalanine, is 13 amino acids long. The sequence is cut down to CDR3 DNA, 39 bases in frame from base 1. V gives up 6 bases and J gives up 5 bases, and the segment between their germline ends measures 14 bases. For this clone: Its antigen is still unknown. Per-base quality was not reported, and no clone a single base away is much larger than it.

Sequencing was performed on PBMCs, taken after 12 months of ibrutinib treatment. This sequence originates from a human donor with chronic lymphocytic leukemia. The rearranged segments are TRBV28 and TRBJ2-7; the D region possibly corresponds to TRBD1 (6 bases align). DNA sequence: TGTGCCAGCAGAAATCAGGGGTTTGACGAGCAGTACTTC. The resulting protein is CASRNQGFDEQYF.